These T cell receptor beta chains were read from a single sample in a study of identical twins. MiXCR, run by TCRdb on the 5' RACE reads, gives a single entry per CDR3 protein. The top ten hold 0.98% of the sample, which has under 500,000 distinct CDR3 sequences, roughly an eighth seen once. In addition, the sample was reused for a study of yellow fever vaccine responses in identical twins.

Sequencing was done on a sample of CD4+ T cells sorted from blood. These receptors were taken from a woman aged 18-29 years in good health. The CDR3 runs from the conserved cysteine through the conserved F or W. The order of the fields is V gene, J gene, clone size, CDR3 protein. Size values are once, few and many counts, or a class for expanded clones, and some rows have none.

v_call: TRBV7-3
j_call: TRBJ2-3
clone_size: few
cdr3_aa: CASSLLAGVLDTQYF

v_call: TRBV4-3
j_call: TRBJ2-7
clone_size: few
cdr3_aa: CASSQVRNYEQYF

v_call: TRBV10-3
j_call: TRBJ2-4
clone_size: few
cdr3_aa: CAISQGYIQYF

v_call: TRBV6-1
j_call: TRBJ2-2
clone_size: -
cdr3_aa: CASSPGWGWSTGELFF

v_call: TRBV20-1
j_call: TRBJ2-3
clone_size: -
cdr3_aa: CSARDPLGSGGRLSTDTQYF

v_call: TRBV7-9
j_call: TRBJ2-3
clone_size: many
cdr3_aa: CASSSHRSSTDTQYF

v_call: TRBV7-6
j_call: TRBJ2-3
clone_size: -
cdr3_aa: CASMRLEGATDTQYF

v_call: TRBV6-2/TRBV6-3
j_call: TRBJ2-7
clone_size: few
cdr3_aa: CASDRRVGSREQYF

v_call: TRBV10-3
j_call: TRBJ2-2
clone_size: few
cdr3_aa: CAISESKGTNTGELFF

v_call: TRBV3-1
j_call: TRBJ2-5
clone_size: many
cdr3_aa: CASSRYWTSGRAEATQYF

v_call: TRBV5-1
j_call: TRBJ1-6
clone_size: -
cdr3_aa: CASSLGQERSPLHF

v_call: TRBV5-6
j_call: TRBJ2-7
clone_size: -
cdr3_aa: CASSFGDRDHEQYF

v_call: TRBV5-1
j_call: TRBJ2-3
clone_size: few
cdr3_aa: CASSSPSGRATDTQYF

v_call: TRBV7-9
j_call: TRBJ2-1
clone_size: -
cdr3_aa: CASSSPGLATTNEQFF

v_call: TRBV5-1
j_call: TRBJ2-7
clone_size: -
cdr3_aa: CASSPVAASYEQYF

v_call: TRBV24-1
j_call: TRBJ2-3
clone_size: few
cdr3_aa: CATSDPGFGFEQASSTDTQYF

v_call: TRBV6-6
j_call: TRBJ1-5
clone_size: -
cdr3_aa: CASRTDRENSNQPQHF

v_call: TRBV6-6
j_call: TRBJ2-7
clone_size: few
cdr3_aa: CASSYPEGHQYF

v_call: TRBV10-3
j_call: TRBJ2-1
clone_size: -
cdr3_aa: CASSRTPGGDNEQFF

v_call: TRBV3-1
j_call: TRBJ2-7
clone_size: few
cdr3_aa: CASSQGSGASYEQYF

v_call: TRBV25-1
j_call: TRBJ2-7
clone_size: -
cdr3_aa: CASSESDRGYEQYF

v_call: TRBV28
j_call: TRBJ2-6
clone_size: few
cdr3_aa: CASSLDRGRVSGANVLTF

v_call: TRBV2
j_call: TRBJ1-5
clone_size: few
cdr3_aa: CASRSGTNQPQHF

v_call: TRBV7-2
j_call: TRBJ2-7
clone_size: many
cdr3_aa: CASSIGLLGEQYF

v_call: TRBV7-2
j_call: TRBJ1-5
clone_size: -
cdr3_aa: CASSSQGGPQHF